This TCR beta chain was recovered during a study of cytomegalovirus exposure and HLA in healthy donors. Overall study findings and caveats: It was taken for granted in presence/absence analyses that sequencing depth across donors was roughly uniform. Other equally common chains were less clonally expanded than HLA-associated TCR beta chains, a later analysis showed. Available immune exposure information was restricted to CMV serostatus only. Altogether, about 160 TCR beta chains were recorded as cytomegalovirus-associated.

CDR1 and CDR2 (germline): SGHRS, YFSETQ. This CDR3 is 15 amino acids long. V was pared by 2 bases and J by 1 base, with 11 bases between. With 60 Vbeta and 13 Jbeta primers, the PCR was carried out. Method: immunoSEQ multiplex PCR; TCRdb's copy keeps in-frame clones and lacks some. The repertoire consists of about 120,000 clones, with around three quarters occurring once and the leading ten covering around 4.5%. Of note for this clone: The target antigen is unknown.

The sequence was obtained from a man under 40 in good health and CMV-seropositive. This sequence joins TRBV5-1 and TRBJ2-3, with a weak D call TRBD2 (6 bases). Sequencing was performed on PBMCs. CDR3 nucleotides: TGCGCCAGCAGCTTTGGTCCTAGCGGCACAGATACGCAGTATTTT. This sequence encodes CASSFGPSGTDTQYF.